This T cell receptor beta chain is drawn from a study of patients and donors after allogeneic stem cell transplantation (dated by TCRdb to 2018 to 2021). The CDR3, cysteine through phenylalanine, is 14 amino acids long. Only the CDR3 DNA stays, 42 bases, in frame from base 1. Trimming costs V 5 bases and J 7 bases, and their ends lie 15 bases apart. The method was RT-PCR. TCRdb shows the sequencer as NextSeq 550. TCRdb reprocessed the public reads (quality trimming at Q25 with fastp, clone calling with MiXCR) and kept in-frame beta chains. Rows with a matching CDR3 protein are joined into one entry that keeps the most common DNA and genes. This sample lists 920,000 or so distinct CDR3 sequences; about a sixth were detected once. The ten top clones hold around 5.5% of the sample. This clonotype appeared many times. What antigen it recognizes has not been identified. The sample holds no much larger clone one base away, and base qualities are not on file.

Rearrangement joined TRBV12-3 or TRBV12-4 to TRBJ1-5; D gene: possibly TRBD1, on 5 matching bases. What was sequenced was blood, either unsorted or a sorted T cell fraction (not recorded which). The sequence derives from a human donor who was either an allogeneic HSCT recipient or a stem cell or donor lymphocyte infusion donor (not recorded which). It is not recorded whose cells these are; they may come from a transplant donor. For the CDR3, the sequence is CASSPQGGEQPQHF. The DNA sequence is given as TGTGCCAGCAGTCCGCAGGGAGGAGAACAGCCCCAGCATTTT.